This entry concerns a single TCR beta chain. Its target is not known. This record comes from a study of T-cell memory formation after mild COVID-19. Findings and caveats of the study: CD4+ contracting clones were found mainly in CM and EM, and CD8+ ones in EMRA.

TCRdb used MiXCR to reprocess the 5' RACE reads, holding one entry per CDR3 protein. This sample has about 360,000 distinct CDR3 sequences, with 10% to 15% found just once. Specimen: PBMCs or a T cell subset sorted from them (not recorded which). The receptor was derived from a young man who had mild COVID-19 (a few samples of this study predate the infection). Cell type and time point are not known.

CDR3 DNA sequence: TGTGCCAGCACCCACCGGGCGATTAGCACAGATACGCAGTATTTT. Translated: CASTHRAISTDTQYF. The chain links TRBV12-3 or TRBV12-4 to TRBJ2-3; D gene unclear. The length of the CDR3 is 15 residues. With 7 bases removed from V and 0 bases from J, the gap between germline ends came to 14 bases.